The 17 T cell receptor beta chains listed next were all sequenced from one sample in a study of T cells in Graves' hyperthyroidism and ophthalmopathy. The source material, RNA transcripts, was used to amplify TCR beta CDR3 regions. In the first-round RT-PCR of the TCR CDR3, the HTBI primer set was used. TCRdb passed the multiplex PCR reads through MiXCR, listing each CDR3 protein once. The table has around 540,000 distinct CDR3 sequences, 15% to 20% seen once. The sequenced sample consisted of blood. The receptors were gathered from a woman aged 25-40 years with Graves' ophthalmopathy.

This clonotype came up a few times. J is TRBJ2-3 and V is TRBV9; D ambiguous. The CDR3 is 15 amino acids. V lost 0 bases, J lost 0 bases, and 8 bases lay in between. Germline V gives CDR1 SGDLS, CDR2 YYNGEE. The CDR3 sequence is CASSVVQKSTDTQYF. The CDR3 coding sequence is TGTGCCAGCAGCGTAGTGCAGAAAAGCACAGATACGCAGTATTTT.

The chain employs TRBV12-3 or TRBV12-4 and TRBJ2-7; D remains unclear. The V end lost 6 bases, the J end lost 0 bases, and 12 bases lay between the germline ends. The CDR3 spans 14 residues. The CDR3 DNA reads TGTGCCAGCAGCAGAGCCGGCCACTCCTACGAGCAGTACTTC. It is translated as CASSRAGHSYEQYF.

This clonotype was detected ten times or more. V and J are TRBV7-2 and TRBJ2-7; no clear D gene. The V gene's germline CDR1 is SGHTA and CDR2 FQGNSA. This CDR3 contains 15 residues. Deletions cut 3 bases from V and 6 bases from J, with 18 bases between. The chain's CDR3 is CASSLKGKTDLEQYF. The CDR3 DNA sequence: TGTGCCAGCAGCTTGAAGGGAAAAACAGACCTCGAGCAGTACTTC.

At least ten counts were recorded for this clonotype. The chain links TRBV4-1 to TRBJ2-5; 10 bases align to TRBD2. Germline V lookup: CDR1 MGHRA, CDR2 YSYEKL. This CDR3 contains 18 residues. The junction had 12 bases not matched to a gene; V was cut back by 1 base and J by 4 bases. Here the CDR3 reads CASSQASGSVIGLETQYF. CDR3 in DNA: TGCGCCAGCAGCCAAGCTAGCGGGAGTGTAATAGGCTTAGAGACCCAGTACTTC.

The count of this clonotype is one. The J gene is TRBJ2-7, the V gene TRBV6-2 or TRBV6-3; no reliable D call. V lost 2 bases and J lost 2, with 10 bases in between. The CDR3 runs to 14 residues. Per the germline V gene, CDR1 is MNHEY and CDR2 is SVGEGT. The CDR3: CASSYEAGPYEQYF. The CDR3 coding sequence is TGTGCCAGCAGTTACGAGGCCGGCCCCTACGAGCAGTACTTC.

This clonotype showed up many times. The chain carries TRBV18 and TRBJ2-7, with 10 bases identical to TRBD1. The CDR3 length is 16 residues. V trimming: 3 bases; J trimming: 2 bases; junction bases outside the gene matches: 7. Germline assignment: CDR1 KGHSH and CDR2 LQKENI. The CDR3 DNA sequence: TGTGCCAGCTCACCCGGCCTGGGACAGGGGACCTACGAGCAGTACTTC. Protein: CASSPGLGQGTYEQYF.

This clonotype has ten or more counts. This chain uses TRBV20-1 with TRBJ1-1, with TRBD1 matching 10 bases. Unmatched junction bases numbered 24, after V lost 7 bases and J lost 4 bases. The V gene's germline CDR1 is DFQATT and CDR2 SNEGSKA (reference sequence). CDR3 length: 19 residues. CDR3 region: CSVPTFISGQGLMGTEAFF. The CDR3 DNA sequence: TGCAGTGTCCCGACCTTTATTTCGGGACAGGGGTTGATGGGCACTGAAGCTTTCTTT.

This clonotype was found many times. This chain links TRBV18 with TRBJ2-1; maybe TRBD2 (6 bases). There are 15 residues in the CDR3. V lost 3 bases and J 4 bases, leaving 13 bases between the germline ends. Germline loops: CDR1 KGHSH, CDR2 LQKENI. CDR3 DNA sequence: TGTGCCAGCTCACCGGTAGCGGAGGGGTACAATGAGCAGTTCTTC. Residues: CASSPVAEGYNEQFF. The full variable domain, rest sourced from reference TRBV18 and TRBJ2-1, is NAGVMQNPRHLVRRRGQEARLRCSPMKGHSHVYWYRQLPEEGLKFMVYLQKENIIDESGMPKERFSAEFPKEGPSILRIQQVVRGDSAAYFCASSPVAEGYNEQFFGPGTRLTVL.

The chain couples TRBV30 to TRBJ1-6; 11 nucleotides match TRBD1. The CDR3 spans 16 residues. After removal of 2 bases from V and 2 bases from J, the junction contained 2 bases not matched to a gene. Germline assignment: CDR1 GTSNPN and CDR2 SVGIG (reference sequence). This CDR3 is CAWSPGQGAYNSPLHF. CDR3 coding DNA: TGTGCCTGGAGTCCGGGACAGGGGGCCTATAATTCACCCCTCCACTTT.

This clonotype was seen at least ten times. This sequence joins TRBV11-2 and TRBJ2-5; a possible D gene is TRBD2 (6 bases). Trimming took off 3 bases at V and 1 base at J, with 15 bases between the two ends. CDR1 is SGHAT and CDR2 is FQNNGV in the germline V gene. The CDR3 runs 16 residues. The CDR3 reads CASSFAAGSLQETQYF. DNA for the CDR3: TGTGCCAGCAGCTTTGCAGCGGGCTCACTCCAAGAGACCCAGTACTTC.

V gene TRBV7-6 combines with J gene TRBJ2-3; TRBD2 aligns across 9 bases. The CDR3 has 18 amino acids. With 7 bases clipped from V and 7 bases from J, the junction kept 21 bases outside the gene matches. Germline V gene lookup returns CDR1 SGHVS and CDR2 FNYEAQ. The chain's CDR3 is CASTMGAGGHTTPNTQYF. The CDR3 nucleotides read TGTGCCAGCACCATGGGAGCGGGAGGCCACACCACCCCCAATACGCAGTATTTT.

This clonotype was observed a few times. The genes are TRBV5-1 and TRBJ2-7; 8 bases match TRBD1. The CDR3 has 15 residues. The V gene end was trimmed by 4 bases and the J gene end by 3 bases; junction bases not matched to a gene: 9. In germline, CDR1 is SGHRS, CDR2 YFSETQ. The DNA of the CDR3 is TGCGCCAGCAGCGCGCGGACAGGGAGCGTCTACGAGCAGTACTTC. This translates into CASSARTGSVYEQYF.

This clonotype was seen many times. The genes are TRBV7-3 and TRBJ2-1; 12 positions agree with TRBD2. The germline V gene has CDR1 SGHTA and CDR2 FQGTGA. The V and J ends lost 5 bases and 7 bases, in that order; junction bases with no gene match: 6. The CDR3 totals 15 residues. CDR3 sequence reads: CASSPTSGSGNEQFF. In nucleotides, the CDR3 is TGTGCCAGCAGCCCGACTAGCGGGAGTGGTAATGAGCAGTTCTTC.

This clonotype was detected many times. The chain has TRBV7-3 and TRBJ2-1, with a weak D call TRBD2 (5 bases). Trimming removed 5 bases at V and 6 bases at J, with 17 bases between. The germline CDR1 and CDR2 sequences are SGHTA and FQGTGA. The CDR3 is 15 residues long. The CDR3 sequence: CASSPLAGGINEQFF. In DNA form, the CDR3 reads TGTGCCAGCAGCCCTCTCGCGGGCGGAATCAATGAGCAGTTCTTC.

This clonotype was observed a few times. The V and J genes are TRBV6-2 or TRBV6-3 and TRBJ2-7; weak D call: TRBD1 (8 bases). Germline CDR1 reads MNHEY; CDR2 reads SVGEGT. This CDR3 contains 13 residues. The V and J ends lost 6 bases and 6 bases respectively, with 15 bases between them. For the CDR3, the DNA is TGTGCCAGCAGACAAACAGGGGGGGGCGAGCAGTACTTC. Protein: CASRQTGGGEQYF.

This chain uses TRBV9 with TRBJ2-7; D unclear. This CDR3 contains 13 residues. Germline CDR1 reads SGDLS; CDR2 reads YYNGEE. Trimming took off 2 bases at V and 7 bases at J, with 13 bases between the two ends. The CDR3 sequence: CASSVDSRLEQYF. The CDR3 nucleotides are TGTGCCAGCAGCGTCGACTCCCGACTGGAGCAGTACTTC.

Ten or more counts support this clonotype. The chain carries TRBV3-1 and TRBJ2-1; 9 bases align to TRBD2. V shed 0 bases and J 15 bases; nucleotides not matched to a gene: 9. From germline, CDR1 is LGHDT and CDR2 YNNKEL (reference sequence). This CDR3 is built from 14 residues. The CDR3 spells CASSQDVIAGALFF. DNA for the CDR3: TGTGCCAGCAGCCAAGATGTGATAGCGGGAGCGCTGTTCTTC.